This T cell receptor (beta chain) was retrieved from a study of T cells in Graves' hyperthyroidism and ophthalmopathy. General study findings and limits: By a 13 V-J model, ophthalmopathy was set apart from stable hyperthyroidism.

Comment on this clonotype: Its matching antigen is unknown. The limits of the CDR3 on the DNA are not certain, so only TCRdb's listed CDR3 is given.

The germline CDR1 and CDR2 sequences are SGHDN and FVKESK. The CDR3 length is 19 residues, termini included. TCR beta CDR3 regions were amplified from RNA transcripts. Researchers ran a first-round RT-PCR on the TCR CDR3 using the HTBI primer set. Each CDR3 protein is one row after TCRdb ran MiXCR on the multiplex PCR reads. The sample contains fewer than 750,000 distinct CDR3 sequences, 46% of which appear only once. The study excluded patients with uncontrolled infection, other autoimmune disease, pregnancy or lactation. Clinical symptoms, serum thyroxine, TRAb, thyroid ultrasound and orbital computed tomography established diagnosis.

The chain combines TRBV14 with TRBJ1-2; the table names TRBD1, a call not compared with the DNA. The source is a woman between 18 and 29 years old with Graves' hyperthyroidism. The material sequenced was peripheral blood or thyroid tissue (not recorded which). The CDR3 protein is CASSLGQGVNQPQHFGYTF.